Shown below are 20 T cell receptor beta chains from a single sample sequenced in a study of CD8+ T cells in alopecia areata. Investigators isolated RNA and reverse transcribed it into cDNA to act as the sequencing template. Assay: immunoSEQ multiplex PCR; the TCRdb copy retains only in-frame clones and omits some. The sample shows about 130,000 clones, about 57% of them seen only once. This sample comprised CD4+ T cells sorted from blood, obtained at week 0. These receptors all stem from a human donor with alopecia areata.

The chain joins TRBV19 to TRBJ2-6, with a tentative D call TRBD1 (5 bases). Trimming removed 0 bases at V and 0 bases at J, with 9 bases between. The CDR3 extends over 17 amino acids. The germline V gene encodes CDR1 LNHDA and CDR2 SQIVND (reference sequence). This chain's CDR3 is CASSIEIRDSGANVLTF. CDR3 sequence (DNA): TGTGCCAGTAGTATAGAGATCAGGGACTCTGGGGCCAACGTCCTGACTTTC.

V and J are TRBV7-3 and TRBJ2-3; the match to TRBD1 covers 10 bases. CDR3 length equals 14 residues. The V segment lost 5 bases and the J segment 5 bases; nucleotides outside the gene matches: 4. CDR1 and CDR2 from the germline V gene are SGHTA and FQGTGA. CDR3: CASSPGTGEDTQYF. CDR3 in DNA: TGTGCCAGCAGCCCCGGGACAGGGGAAGATACGCAGTATTTT.

The chain uses TRBV19 and TRBJ1-2; 9 bases fit TRBD1. Trimming at V came to 5 bases and at J to 3 bases, leaving 7 bases not matched to a gene. CDR1 is LNHDA and CDR2 is SQIVND in the germline V gene (reference sequence). CDR3 size: 15 residues. DNA for the CDR3: TGTGCCAGTAGTCCCACGACAGGGGGTTACTATGGCTACACCTTC. This sequence encodes CASSPTTGGYYGYTF.

This rearrangement joins TRBV6-5 to TRBJ1-1; D gene ambiguous. Germline values: CDR1 MNHEY, CDR2 SVGAGI. The CDR3 loop spans 14 amino acids. Trimming cost V 2 bases and J 2 bases, with 9 bases left between them. DNA of the CDR3: TGTGCCAGCAGTTACGAAGGAGTAAACACTGAAGCTTTCTTT. Amino acid sequence: CASSYEGVNTEAFF.

The chain carries TRBV10-3 and TRBJ2-6, with 7 bases aligning to TRBD2. CDR1 ENHRY and CDR2 SYGVKD come from the germline V gene. The CDR3 totals 18 residues. V trimming: 6 bases; J trimming: 3 bases; junction bases outside the gene matches: 14. The CDR3 region has the DNA TGTGCCATCAGCTCAAGGGGACTAACAGGCGATGGGGCCAACGTCCTGACTTTC. Translation: CAISSRGLTGDGANVLTF.

This sequence joins TRBV9 and TRBJ2-1; TRBD2 agrees at 12 bases. Germline trimming cut 0 bases from V and 9 bases from J; bases unmatched to any gene: 7. The germline CDR1 and CDR2 sequences are SGDLS and YYNGEE. The CDR3 covers 16 residues. Here the CDR3 reads CASSVASGGAIGEQFF. DNA of the CDR3: TGTGCCAGCAGCGTAGCTAGCGGGGGGGCCATCGGTGAGCAGTTCTTC.

The genes are TRBV19 and TRBJ1-1, with D uncertain. The germline V gene has CDR1 LNHDA and CDR2 SQIVND (reference sequence). The CDR3 totals 12 residues. V lost 7 bases, J lost 2 bases, and 8 bases lay in between. CDR3 protein: CASILPNTEAFF. CDR3 bases: TGTGCCAGTATATTACCCAACACTGAAGCTTTCTTT.

This chain joins TRBV19 and TRBJ2-2; 10 bases are a match to TRBD1. CDR1 and CDR2 (germline): LNHDA, SQIVND (reference sequence). After removal of 4 bases from V and 3 bases from J, the junction contained 2 bases not matched to a gene. This CDR3 comprises 15 residues. This CDR3 is CASSTGTGDTGELFF. The CDR3 DNA sequence: TGTGCCAGTAGTACCGGGACAGGGGACACCGGGGAGCTGTTTTTT.

The rearrangement uses TRBV15 and TRBJ2-1; D tentatively reads TRBD1 or TRBD2 (5 bases each). Trimming took off 4 bases at V and 10 bases at J, with 23 bases between the two ends. The CDR3 extends over 16 amino acids. CDR1 and CDR2 (germline): LNHNV, YYDKDF (reference sequence). The CDR3 DNA reads as TGTGCCACCAGCACCCCCCCGGGACCCTTACAAGGGGAGCAGTTCTTC. Its translation: CATSTPPGPLQGEQFF.

V is TRBV6-1 and J is TRBJ2-5, with D possibly being TRBD2 (5 bases). Germline CDR1 reads MNHNS; CDR2 reads SASEGT. This CDR3 has 15 amino acids. Trimming stripped 6 bases from V and 1 base from J, with 15 bases between. DNA for the CDR3: TGTGCCAGCAGCGATTTGGGAGAGGCCCAAGAGACCCAGTACTTC. It translates to CASSDLGEAQETQYF.

The V call is TRBV9, the J call TRBJ1-2, with a possible D match to TRBD1 (6 bases). The CDR3 runs to 15 residues. Germline V gives CDR1 SGDLS, CDR2 YYNGEE. The ends were cut back, 2 bases at V and 3 bases at J, with 14 bases in the middle. CDR3 nucleotides: TGTGCCAGCAGCGTCAGCACAGGGATGGACTATGGCTACACCTTC. Translating it yields CASSVSTGMDYGYTF.

V is TRBV7-2 and J is TRBJ2-5, with 7 bases identical to TRBD2. CDR1 and CDR2 from the germline V gene are SGHTA and FQGNSA. The length of the CDR3 is 17 residues. V was clipped by 1 base and J by 9 bases; unmatched bases: 17. CDR3 protein: CASSLGGRAGNRRAQYF. CDR3 DNA: TGTGCCAGCAGCTTAGGGGGGAGGGCAGGGAATCGCAGGGCCCAGTACTTC.

This chain uses TRBV28 with TRBJ2-1; TRBD1 might be the D (6 bases). V dropped 0 bases and J dropped 7 bases, with 10 bases sitting between them. The CDR3 has 14 residues. The germline V gene encodes CDR1 MDHEN and CDR2 SYDVKM. The CDR3 sequence is CASSLWGAVNEQFF. In DNA form, the CDR3 reads TGTGCCAGCAGTTTATGGGGGGCGGTTAATGAGCAGTTCTTC.

This clone was picked up one time. The CDR3: CASSVGQGAGETQYF. CDR3 DNA: TGTGCCAGTAGTGTCGGACAGGGGGCGGGAGAGACCCAGTACTTC. The rearrangement links TRBV19 to TRBJ2-5, with 11 bases lining up with TRBD1. The ends lost 5 bases at V and 4 bases at J; junction bases unmatched: 6. Germline CDR1 LNHDA, CDR2 SQIVND (reference sequence). The CDR3 totals 15 residues.

This rearrangement joins TRBV28 to TRBJ2-7, with 7 bases aligning to TRBD1. CDR1 and CDR2 (germline): MDHEN, SYDVKM. The CDR3 contains 13 residues. V was pared by 6 bases and J by 1 base, with 3 bases of the junction left unmatched. The CDR3 coding sequence is TGTGCCAGCAGACGGGGACAGTCCTACGAGCAGTACTTC. Its protein is CASRRGQSYEQYF.

The chain employs TRBV29-1 and TRBJ1-2; tentative D call: TRBD1 (6 bases). Trimming took off 5 bases at V and 6 bases at J, with 13 bases between the two ends. From germline, CDR1 is SQVTM and CDR2 ANQGSEA. This CDR3 is built from 12 residues. CDR3 region: CSVHREMDGYTF. CDR3 sequence (DNA): TGCAGCGTTCACAGGGAAATGGATGGCTACACCTTC.

This chain links TRBV6-5 with TRBJ1-2; weak D call: TRBD1 (6 bases). Trimming pared 0 bases from V and 6 bases from J, leaving 8 bases between. CDR1 MNHEY and CDR2 SVGAGI come from the germline V gene. CDR3 size: 13 residues. Written as DNA, the CDR3 is TGTGCCAGCAGTTACTCCCGGGACAATGGCTACACCTTC. This codes for CASSYSRDNGYTF.

This sequence joins TRBV4-2 and TRBJ2-5; 7 bases line up with TRBD1. Germline V CDR1 and CDR2: LGHNA, YNFKEQ. V lost 0 bases, J lost 5 bases, and 9 bases stayed unmatched. This CDR3 region has 16 residues. The chain's CDR3 is CASSQDLQGPGETQYF. CDR3 DNA: TGTGCCAGCAGCCAAGACTTACAGGGGCCGGGGGAGACCCAGTACTTC.

The sample holds one count of this clone. This rearrangement joins TRBV18 to TRBJ1-1; no reliable D call. The V and J ends lost 5 bases and 1 base respectively, with 8 bases between them. Germline values: CDR1 KGHSH, CDR2 LQKENI. The CDR3 totals 13 residues. The CDR3 nucleotides read TGTGCCAGCTCAGCCTCTCGGAACACTGAAGCTTTCTTT. As protein: CASSASRNTEAFF. The full variable domain, rest sourced from reference TRBV18 and TRBJ1-1, is NAGVMQNPRHLVRRRGQEARLRCSPMKGHSHVYWYRQLPEEGLKFMVYLQKENIIDESGMPKERFSAEFPKEGPSILRIQQVVRGDSAAYFCASSASRNTEAFFGQGTRLTVV.

This chain joins TRBV7-2 and TRBJ1-5; D unclear. The V gene's germline CDR1 is SGHTA and CDR2 FQGNSA. V lost 2 bases, J lost 9 bases, and 5 bases lay in between. The CDR3 runs 11 residues. This CDR3 is CASSLSGPQHF. The CDR3 nucleotides are TGTGCCAGCAGCTTAAGTGGGCCCCAGCATTTT.